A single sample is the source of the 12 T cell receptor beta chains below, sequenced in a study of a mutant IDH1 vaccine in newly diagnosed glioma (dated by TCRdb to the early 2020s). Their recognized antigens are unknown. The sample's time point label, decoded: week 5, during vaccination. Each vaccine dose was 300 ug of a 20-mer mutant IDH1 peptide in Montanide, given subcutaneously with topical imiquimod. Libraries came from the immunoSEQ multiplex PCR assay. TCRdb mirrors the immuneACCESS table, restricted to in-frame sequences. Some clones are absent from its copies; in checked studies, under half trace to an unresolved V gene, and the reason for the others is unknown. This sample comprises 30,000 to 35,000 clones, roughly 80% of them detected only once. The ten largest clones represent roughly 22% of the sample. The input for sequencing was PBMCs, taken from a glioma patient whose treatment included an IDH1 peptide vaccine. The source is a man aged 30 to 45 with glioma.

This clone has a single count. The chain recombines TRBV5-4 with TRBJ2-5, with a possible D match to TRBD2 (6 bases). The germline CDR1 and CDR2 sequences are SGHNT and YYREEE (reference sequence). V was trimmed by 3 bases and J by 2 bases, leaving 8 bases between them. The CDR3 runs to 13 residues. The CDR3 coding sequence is TGTGCCAGCAGCTGGGACTTGCAAGAGACCCAGTACTTC. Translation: CASSWDLQETQYF.

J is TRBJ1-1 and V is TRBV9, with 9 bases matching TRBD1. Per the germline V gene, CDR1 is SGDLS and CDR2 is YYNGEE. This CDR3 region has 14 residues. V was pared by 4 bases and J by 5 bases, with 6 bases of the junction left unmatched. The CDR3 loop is CASSIRQGETEAFF. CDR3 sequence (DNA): TGTGCCAGCAGCATCCGACAGGGGGAGACTGAAGCTTTCTTT. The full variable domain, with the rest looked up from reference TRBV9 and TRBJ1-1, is DSGVTQTPKHLITATGQRVTLRCSPRSGDLSVYWYQQSLDQGLQFLIQYYNGEERAKGNILERFSAQQFPDLHSELNLSSLELGDSALYFCASSIRQGETEAFFGQGTRLTVV.

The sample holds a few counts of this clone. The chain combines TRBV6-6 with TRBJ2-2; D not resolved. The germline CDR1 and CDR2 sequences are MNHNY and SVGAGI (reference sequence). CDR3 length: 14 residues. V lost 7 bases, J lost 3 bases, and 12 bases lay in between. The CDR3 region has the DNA TGTGCCAGCACCCAGAACACATACACCGGGGAGCTGTTTTTT. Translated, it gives CASTQNTYTGELFF.

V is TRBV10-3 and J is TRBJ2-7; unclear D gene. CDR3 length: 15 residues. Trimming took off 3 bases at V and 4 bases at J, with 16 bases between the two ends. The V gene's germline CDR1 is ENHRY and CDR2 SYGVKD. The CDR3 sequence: CAISESPRGRYEQYF. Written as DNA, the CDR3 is TGTGCCATCAGTGAATCCCCTCGTGGGCGGTACGAGCAGTACTTC.

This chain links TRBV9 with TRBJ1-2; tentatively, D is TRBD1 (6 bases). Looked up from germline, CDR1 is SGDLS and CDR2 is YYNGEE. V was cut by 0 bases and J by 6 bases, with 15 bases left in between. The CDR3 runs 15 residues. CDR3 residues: CASSVAQGQWNGYTF. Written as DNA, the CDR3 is TGTGCCAGCAGCGTAGCACAGGGCCAATGGAATGGCTACACCTTC.

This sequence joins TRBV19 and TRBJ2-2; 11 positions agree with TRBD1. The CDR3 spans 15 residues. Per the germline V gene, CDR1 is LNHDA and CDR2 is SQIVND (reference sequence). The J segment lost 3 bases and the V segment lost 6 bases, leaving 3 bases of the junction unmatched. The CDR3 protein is CASSRDRGDTGELFF. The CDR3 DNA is TGTGCCAGTAGCAGGGACAGGGGGGACACCGGGGAGCTGTTTTTT. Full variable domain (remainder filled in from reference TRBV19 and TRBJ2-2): DGGITQSPKYLFRKEGQNVTLSCEQNLNHDAMYWYRQDPGQGLRLIYYSQIVNDFQKGDIAEGYSVSREKKESFPLTVTSAQKNPTAFYLCASSRDRGDTGELFFGEGSRLTVL.

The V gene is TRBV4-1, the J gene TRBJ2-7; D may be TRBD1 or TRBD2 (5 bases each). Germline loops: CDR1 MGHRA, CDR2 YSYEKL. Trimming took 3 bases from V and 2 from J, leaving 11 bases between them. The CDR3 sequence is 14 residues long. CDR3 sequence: CASSHRDGAYEQYF. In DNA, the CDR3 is TGCGCCAGCAGCCACCGGGACGGCGCCTACGAGCAGTACTTC.

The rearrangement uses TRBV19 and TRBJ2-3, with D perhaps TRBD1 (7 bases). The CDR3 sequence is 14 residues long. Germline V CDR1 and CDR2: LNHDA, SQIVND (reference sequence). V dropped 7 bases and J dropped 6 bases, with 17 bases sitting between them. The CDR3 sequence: CASNRGARGDTQYF. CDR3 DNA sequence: TGTGCCAGTAATCGCGGGGCCAGGGGGGATACGCAGTATTTT. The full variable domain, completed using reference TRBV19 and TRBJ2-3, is DGGITQSPKYLFRKEGQNVTLSCEQNLNHDAMYWYRQDPGQGLRLIYYSQIVNDFQKGDIAEGYSVSREKKESFPLTVTSAQKNPTAFYLCASNRGARGDTQYFGPGTRLTVL.

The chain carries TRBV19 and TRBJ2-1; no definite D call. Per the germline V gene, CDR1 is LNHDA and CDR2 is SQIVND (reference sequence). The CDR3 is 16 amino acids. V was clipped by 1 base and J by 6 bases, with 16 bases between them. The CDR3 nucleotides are TGTGCCAGTAGTATAGGCGAGACACCCTCTATCAATGAGCAGTTCTTC. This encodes CASSIGETPSINEQFF. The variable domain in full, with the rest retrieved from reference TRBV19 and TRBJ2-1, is DGGITQSPKYLFRKEGQNVTLSCEQNLNHDAMYWYRQDPGQGLRLIYYSQIVNDFQKGDIAEGYSVSREKKESFPLTVTSAQKNPTAFYLCASSIGETPSINEQFFGPGTRLTVL.

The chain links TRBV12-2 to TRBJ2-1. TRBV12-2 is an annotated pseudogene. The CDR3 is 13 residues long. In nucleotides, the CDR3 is TGTGCAAGTCGCTCGTGGGTATCCGATGAGCAGTTCTTC. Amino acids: CASRSWVSDEQFF.

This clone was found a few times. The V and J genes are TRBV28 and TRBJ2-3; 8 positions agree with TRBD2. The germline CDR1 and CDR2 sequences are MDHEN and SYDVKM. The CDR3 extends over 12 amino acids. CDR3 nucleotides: TGTGTCGCGGGAGGTGGAGCAGATACGCAGTATTTT. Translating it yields CVAGGGADTQYF.

CDR3 protein: CASSYLGAQWQPQHF. The CDR3 bases are TGTGCCAGCAGTTACCTGGGGGCGCAATGGCAGCCCCAGCATTTT. The chain employs TRBV6-6 and TRBJ1-5, with TRBD1 as a possible D gene (6 bases). The germline V gene encodes CDR1 MNHNY and CDR2 SVGAGI (reference sequence). V lost 2 bases and J 7 bases, leaving 15 bases between the germline ends. This CDR3 has 15 residues.